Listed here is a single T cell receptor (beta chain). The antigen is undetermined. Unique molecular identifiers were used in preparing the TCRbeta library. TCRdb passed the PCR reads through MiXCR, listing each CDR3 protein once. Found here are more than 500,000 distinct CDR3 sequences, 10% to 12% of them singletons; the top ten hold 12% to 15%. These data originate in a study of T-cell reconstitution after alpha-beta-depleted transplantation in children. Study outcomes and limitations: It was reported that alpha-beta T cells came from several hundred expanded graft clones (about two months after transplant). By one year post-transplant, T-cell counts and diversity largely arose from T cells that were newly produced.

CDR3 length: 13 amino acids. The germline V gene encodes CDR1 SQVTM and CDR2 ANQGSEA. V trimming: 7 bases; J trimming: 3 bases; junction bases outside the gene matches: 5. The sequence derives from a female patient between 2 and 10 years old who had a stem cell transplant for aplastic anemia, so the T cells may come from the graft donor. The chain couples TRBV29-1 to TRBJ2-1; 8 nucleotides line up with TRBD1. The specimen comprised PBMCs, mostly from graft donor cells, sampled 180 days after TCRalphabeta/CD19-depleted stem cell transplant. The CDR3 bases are TGCAGCGCCGGGACAGGACACTACAATGAGCAGTTCTTC. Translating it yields CSAGTGHYNEQFF.